A selection of T cell receptor beta chains follows, all from one sample in a study of T-cell memory formation after mild COVID-19. TCRdb processed the 5' RACE reads anew with MiXCR; each CDR3 protein has one entry. The sample yields around 310,000 distinct CDR3 sequences, around an eighth seen once. The sequenced sample was PBMCs or a T cell subset sorted from them (not recorded which). Receptors were obtained from a man aged 18 to 30 who had mild COVID-19 (a few samples of this study predate the infection). Cell type and time point are not known. The CDR3 runs from the conserved cysteine through the conserved F or W. D genes are given only for firm matches. Clone size is stated in some rows and not others, as once, few, many or a class when expanded.

abundance	d_gene	v_gene	j_gene	CDR3aa	CDR3nt
many	-	TRBV18	TRBJ1-2	CASSPPPGANYGYTF	TGTGCCAGCTCACCACCGCCAGGGGCGAACTATGGCTACACCTTC
few	-	TRBV5-1	TRBJ2-3	CASTLSASYTDTQYF	TGCGCCAGCACCCTCTCGGCCTCGTACACAGATACGCAGTATTTT
-	TRBD2	TRBV7-2	TRBJ2-3	CASSNGPSGGSYTQYF	TGTGCCAGCAGCAACGGGCCTAGCGGGGGGAGTTATACGCAGTATTTT
few	-	TRBV12-3/TRBV12-4	TRBJ2-5	CASSWGTPREYF	TGTGCCAGCAGTTGGGGGACCCCTAGGGAGTACTTC
-	-	TRBV6-1	TRBJ2-7	CASSDQNRVRYEQYF	TGTGCCAGCAGTGATCAGAACAGGGTCCGGTACGAGCAGTACTTC
many	-	TRBV7-2	TRBJ2-3	CASRGPGDTQYF	TGTGCCAGCAGGGGGCCGGGAGATACGCAGTATTTT
few	TRBD1	TRBV7-9	TRBJ1-6	CASSLQTGRNSPLHF	TGTGCCAGCAGCTTACAGACAGGGCGAAATTCACCCCTCCACTTT
few	-	TRBV18	TRBJ2-1	CASSSSGRGSSYNEQFF	TGTGCCAGCTCATCAAGTGGACGGGGGAGCTCCTACAATGAGCAGTTCTTC
many	-	TRBV12-3/TRBV12-4	TRBJ1-3	CASSPQSSGNTIYF	TGTGCCAGCAGTCCGCAGAGCTCTGGAAACACCATATATTTT
few	-	TRBV6-5	TRBJ2-2	CASSYSRYRNTGELFF	TGTGCCAGCAGTTACTCCCGATACCGAAACACCGGGGAGCTGTTTTTT
many	TRBD2	TRBV28	TRBJ2-3	CASSPQLAGSSDTQYF	TGTGCCAGCAGTCCACAGCTAGCGGGGAGTTCAGATACGCAGTATTTT
few	-	TRBV5-1	TRBJ1-6	CASSLGPQNNSPLHF	TGCGCCAGCAGCTTGGGACCTCAAAATAATTCACCCCTCCACTTT
-	-	TRBV4-2	TRBJ2-5	CASSQVTGWEETQYF	TGTGCCAGCAGCCAAGTAACAGGGTGGGAGGAGACCCAGTACTTC
few	TRBD2	TRBV20-1	TRBJ2-5	CSAIAGAGETQYF	TGCAGTGCGATAGCGGGGGCGGGGGAGACCCAGTACTTC
many	-	TRBV6-5	TRBJ2-1	CASSYRGGGRNEQFF	TGTGCCAGCAGTTACAGAGGGGGGGGGAGAAATGAGCAGTTCTTC
few	TRBD2	TRBV4-3	TRBJ2-3	CASSQSLPASGDTQYF	TGCGCCAGCAGCCAATCCCTTCCGGCTAGCGGGGATACGCAGTATTTT
few	-	TRBV3-1	TRBJ2-5	CASSQEGGVPGDVEETQYF	TGTGCCAGCAGCCAAGAGGGAGGGGTGCCAGGGGACGTGGAAGAGACCCAGTACTTC
-	-	TRBV20-1	TRBJ2-3	CSARVAPGYSDTQYF	TGCAGTGCTAGAGTCGCCCCCGGGTACTCAGATACGCAGTATTTT
few	TRBD1	TRBV19	TRBJ1-2	CASSQDRHYGYTF	TGTGCCAGTAGTCAGGACAGGCACTATGGCTACACCTTC
many	-	TRBV20-1	TRBJ1-1	CSARDLEGEAFF	TGCAGTGCTAGAGATCTTGAGGGGGAGGCTTTCTTT
-	-	TRBV4-3	TRBJ1-1	CASSQVGAVMNTEAFF	TGCGCCAGCAGCCAAGTAGGGGCGGTAATGAACACTGAAGCTTTCTTT
-	-	TRBV7-2	TRBJ1-2	CASSLMNYGYTF	TGTGCCAGCAGCCTTATGAACTATGGCTACACCTTC
few	TRBD2	TRBV7-2	TRBJ2-5	CASSFSKTSGGYGETQYF	TGTGCCAGCAGCTTTTCTAAGACTAGCGGGGGCTATGGAGAGACCCAGTACTTC
many	TRBD2	TRBV7-7	TRBJ2-1	CASGSNQGNEQFF	TGTGCTAGCGGGTCAAACCAGGGTAATGAGCAGTTCTTC
-	-	TRBV3-1	TRBJ2-3	CASSLRGPGTDTQYF	TGTGCCAGCAGCCTCAGGGGCCCGGGCACAGATACGCAGTATTTT
-	TRBD1	TRBV10-3	TRBJ1-4	CATTGDTNEKLFF	TGTGCCACGACAGGGGATACTAATGAAAAACTGTTTTTT
-	TRBD1	TRBV9	TRBJ2-6	CASSARDRGRLSGANVLTF	TGTGCCAGCAGCGCCCGGGACAGGGGGCGCTTATCTGGGGCCAACGTCCTGACTTTC
once	TRBD1	TRBV20-1	TRBJ2-3	CSARAPGQGGDTQYF	TGCAGTGCTAGAGCACCTGGACAGGGCGGAGATACGCAGTATTTT
many	TRBD1	TRBV4-3	TRBJ1-2	CASSYDGTGFNYGYTF	TGCGCCAGCAGCTATGACGGGACAGGGTTTAACTATGGCTACACCTTC
few	-	TRBV7-2	TRBJ1-2	CASSASQYGYTF	TGTGCCAGCAGCGCATCCCAGTACGGCTACACCTTC
-	TRBD2	TRBV4-3	TRBJ2-1	CASSQGTLAGGEQFF	TGCGCCAGCAGCCAAGGGACCTTGGCGGGGGGAGAGCAGTTCTTC
many	-	TRBV28	TRBJ1-5	CASSQGVNQPQHF	TGTGCCAGCAGTCAGGGAGTCAATCAGCCCCAGCATTTT
-	-	TRBV7-9	TRBJ1-5	CASSLRGGTQHF	TGTGCCAGCAGCTTAAGGGGGGGGACCCAGCATTTT
-	-	TRBV3-1	TRBJ1-5	CASSQRPAGDNNQPQHF	TGTGCCAGCAGCCAAAGGCCGGCAGGGGACAACAATCAGCCCCAGCATTTT
-	-	TRBV5-1	TRBJ2-5	CASSSSGTKEETQYF	TGCGCCAGCAGCTCTTCGGGGACGAAAGAGGAGACCCAGTACTTC
few	-	TRBV5-1	TRBJ2-5	CASSALHSEQETQYF	TGCGCCAGCAGCGCGTTGCATTCGGAACAAGAGACCCAGTACTTC
-	TRBD1	TRBV20-1	TRBJ1-1	CSAGLRRDRVTEAFF	TGCAGTGCCGGGCTGAGGCGGGACAGGGTCACTGAAGCTTTCTTT
few	TRBD2	TRBV12-3/TRBV12-4	TRBJ2-1	CASGPSGPYNEQFF	TGTGCCAGCGGCCCTAGCGGGCCCTACAATGAGCAGTTCTTC
few	-	TRBV5-1	TRBJ2-1	CASSLSSADEQFF	TGCGCCAGCAGCTTGTCTTCGGCGGATGAGCAGTTCTTC
-	-	TRBV7-2	TRBJ1-5	CASSLTGLGPNQPQHF	TGTGCCAGCAGCTTGACAGGACTTGGGCCCAATCAGCCCCAGCATTTT
few	-	TRBV29-1	TRBJ2-3	CSVDEGSGDTQYF	TGCAGCGTTGATGAGGGTTCAGGTGATACGCAGTATTTT